This TCR beta chain was identified during a study of T cell changes during pregnancy in multiple sclerosis. Trimming took 3 bases from V and 1 from J; bases not matched to a gene: 0. Germline V gene data show CDR1 as MNHEY and CDR2 as SMNVEV (reference sequence). CDR3 length equals 15 residues. Clones were sequenced by immunoSEQ multiplex PCR, and TCRdb holds only the in-frame ones, with some missing. The sample lists fewer than 110,000 clones; approximately 90% were seen once. The gene calls are TRBV27 and TRBJ2-5; 12 bases agree with TRBD2. Sequences were derived from peripheral blood, sampled after pregnancy. The clonotype was recovered from a female donor with multiple sclerosis, enrolled in a pregnancy study. CDR3 sequence (DNA): TGTGCCAGCAGTTTGACTAGCGGGGGCCAAGAGACCCAGTACTTC. Amino acid sequence: CASSLTSGGQETQYF.